This TCR beta chain was captured by sequencing in a study of regulatory T cells in long-lasting Graves disease. This CDR3 has 15 amino acids. CDR1 and CDR2 from the germline V gene are MNHEY and SMNVEV (reference sequence). The V gene end was trimmed by 4 bases and the J gene end by 7 bases; junction bases not matched to a gene: 8. TCRdb re-called the reads through MiXCR, storing one row per CDR3 protein. The data show around 1,800 distinct CDR3 sequences, with about 50% seen just once and 6% to 8% held by the top ten. From PBMCs, RNA was extracted and then used to make the TCR library. This TCR derives from a human donor with Graves disease. This chain connects TRBV27 to TRBJ2-1, with 9 positions matching TRBD2. Sample: peripheral blood mononuclear cells (PBMCs), taken with antithyroid drug treatment, in newly diagnosed or persistent Graves disease (not recorded which). The CDR3 protein is CASSWVQRGVNEQFF. The CDR3 nucleotides read TGTGCCAGCAGTTGGGTCCAGCGGGGGGTGAATGAGCAGTTCTTC.